A single sample gave rise to the 18 T cell receptor beta chains below, sequenced in a study of T-cell memory formation after mild COVID-19. TCRdb used MiXCR to reprocess the 5' RACE reads, holding one entry per CDR3 protein. The table has approximately 580,000 distinct CDR3 sequences, about a fifth seen once; the top ten hold under 15%. The source material was PBMCs or a T cell subset sorted from them (not recorded which). These TCRs come from an adult woman who had mild COVID-19 (a few samples of this study predate the infection). Cell type and time point are not known.

This clonotype was seen a few times. This sequence joins TRBV9 and TRBJ1-6; no definite D call. The germline V and J ends were trimmed by 0 bases and 8 bases, with 6 bases remaining between them. Germline V gene lookup returns CDR1 SGDLS and CDR2 YYNGEE. CDR3 length: 13 amino acids. The chain's CDR3 is CASSVDGDSPLHF. The CDR3 DNA sequence: TGTGCCAGCAGCGTAGATGGGGATTCACCCCTCCACTTT.

The chain uses TRBV19 and TRBJ2-1; TRBD2 matches at 12 bases. This CDR3 spans 15 amino acids. In germline, CDR1 is LNHDA, CDR2 SQIVND (reference sequence). V dropped 7 bases and J dropped 7; count of bases not matched to a gene: 8. CDR3 coding DNA: TGTGCCAGTACCACGACTAGCGGGGGTTATAATGAGCAGTTCTTC. It encodes CASTTTSGGYNEQFF. Looking up the rest from reference TRBV19 and TRBJ2-1 gives the full variable domain: DGGITQSPKYLFRKEGQNVTLSCEQNLNHDAMYWYRQDPGQGLRLIYYSQIVNDFQKGDIAEGYSVSREKKESFPLTVTSAQKNPTAFYLCASTTTSGGYNEQFFGPGTRLTVL.

The chain carries TRBV27 and TRBJ1-5; D remains unclear. V lost 4 bases and J 1 base, leaving 17 bases between the germline ends. Germline V gene data show CDR1 as MNHEY and CDR2 as SMNVEV (reference sequence). The CDR3 is 17 residues long. CDR3 coding DNA: TGTGCCAGCAGTTCCAATTTTCGGGGAAGGAGCAATCAGCCCCAGCATTTT. This sequence encodes CASSSNFRGRSNQPQHF.

The rearrangement uses TRBV29-1 and TRBJ2-7, with D tentatively TRBD1 (5 bases). The V gene's germline CDR1 is SQVTM and CDR2 ANQGSEA. Trimming pared 1 base from V and 1 base from J, leaving 14 bases between. The CDR3 is 15 residues long. CDR3: CSVEVSRELSYEQYF. DNA of the CDR3: TGCAGCGTTGAAGTCAGCAGGGAATTGTCCTACGAGCAGTACTTC.

This clonotype occurred a few times. The J gene is TRBJ1-2, the V gene TRBV5-1, with 10 positions matching TRBD1. The germline gives CDR1 SGHRS, CDR2 YFSETQ. V trimming: 4 bases; J trimming: 2 bases; junction bases outside the gene matches: 2. This CDR3 has 14 amino acids. The CDR3 nucleotides read TGCGCCAGCAGCCGGGACAGGGGAAACTATGGCTACACCTTC. Its protein product is CASSRDRGNYGYTF.

Here the CDR3 DNA reads TGTGCCACCAGTGATTCCCGCAGCGGAGTCAATCAGCCCCAGCATTTT. This gives the protein CATSDSRSGVNQPQHF. This chain uses TRBV24-1 with TRBJ1-5; D remains unclear. Trimming left V 2 bases short and J 3 bases short, with 13 bases between. Germline V gene sequence: CDR1 KGHDR, CDR2 SFDVKD. This CDR3 region has 16 residues.

V gene TRBV24-1 combines with J gene TRBJ2-1; perhaps TRBD1 as D (6 bases). The V gene lost 5 bases and the J gene lost 7 bases, with 17 bases spanning the gap. The CDR3 length is 15 residues. CDR1 KGHDR and CDR2 SFDVKD come from the germline V gene. The CDR3 region has the DNA TGTGCCACCAGTGTCGGAACAGGGTATTGGAATGAGCAGTTCTTC. Protein product: CATSVGTGYWNEQFF.

This clonotype was seen only a few times. The V and J genes are TRBV5-1 and TRBJ2-1; TRBD2 agrees at 10 bases. V lost 2 bases to trimming and J lost 6 bases; unmatched junction nucleotides: 5. The CDR3 spans 15 residues. In germline, CDR1 is SGHRS, CDR2 YFSETQ. DNA of the CDR3: TGCGCCAGCAGCTTTCTAGCGGGAGTAGGCAATGAGCAGTTCTTC. Residues: CASSFLAGVGNEQFF.

This clonotype occurred many times. The chain's CDR3 is CASRQGRKRNEQFF. The CDR3 nucleotides are TGTGCCAGCAGACAGGGACGGAAAAGGAATGAGCAGTTCTTC. The chain links TRBV6-5 to TRBJ2-1; a weak D match, TRBD1 (6 bases). V lost 6 bases to trimming and J lost 7 bases, with 16 bases between them. This CDR3 is built from 14 residues. Germline assignment: CDR1 MNHEY and CDR2 SVGAGI.

This rearrangement joins TRBV20-1 to TRBJ2-3, with TRBD2 as a possible D gene (5 bases). This CDR3 comprises 16 residues. The germline V and J ends were trimmed by 0 bases and 11 bases, with 24 bases remaining between them. Germline loops: CDR1 DFQATT, CDR2 SNEGSKA (reference sequence). In DNA, the CDR3 is TGCAGTGCTAGAGATCTTTTTGTGGGAGTGGATAGTGGGCAGTATTTT. Protein product: CSARDLFVGVDSGQYF.

This clonotype has a single count. The genes are TRBV6-5 and TRBJ1-2, with unresolved D. This CDR3 has 16 residues. V was shortened by 6 bases and J by 1 base, with 18 bases between the two germline ends. From germline, CDR1 is MNHEY and CDR2 SVGAGI. CDR3 region: CASSSRWALINYGYTF. In DNA form, the CDR3 reads TGTGCCAGCAGCTCCCGTTGGGCCCTCATTAACTATGGCTACACCTTC.

In its sample, this clonotype was seen a few times. V gene TRBV12-3 or TRBV12-4 combines with J gene TRBJ2-3, with 8 bases identical to TRBD2. The CDR3 sequence is 14 residues long. J gave up 3 bases and V 6 bases, and 5 bases lay outside the gene matches. The CDR3, as DNA: TGTGCCAGCAGACTTAGCGGGGCTACAGATACGCAGTATTTT. Translated, it gives CASRLSGATDTQYF.

CDR3 DNA: TGCGCCAGCAGCCGGCCAGGGACCCCCGGGGAGCTGTTTTTT. Its protein is CASSRPGTPGELFF. The V and J genes are TRBV5-1 and TRBJ2-2; D may match TRBD1 or TRBD2 (5 bases each). The CDR3 extends over 14 amino acids. V was shortened by 4 bases and J by 6 bases, with 13 bases between the two germline ends. Germline V gives CDR1 SGHRS, CDR2 YFSETQ.

This clonotype was observed a few times. J is TRBJ1-1 and V is TRBV29-1; possibly TRBD1 for D (6 bases). Germline CDR1 is SQVTM and CDR2 is ANQGSEA. Between the trimmed V and J ends, which lost 7 bases and 4 bases, there was a span of 13 bases. CDR3 size: 12 residues. The CDR3 spells CSAEGGGTEAFF. The CDR3 coding sequence is TGCAGCGCAGAAGGGGGGGGCACTGAAGCTTTCTTT. Full variable domain (remainder filled in from reference TRBV29-1 and TRBJ1-1): SAVISQKPSRDICQRGTSLTIQCQVDSQVTMMFWYRQQPGQSLTLIATANQGSEATYESGFVIDKFPISRPNLTFSTLTVSNMSPEDSSIYLCSAEGGGTEAFFGQGTRLTVV.

The chain uses TRBV12-3 or TRBV12-4 and TRBJ1-5; unclear D gene. The V gene lost 3 bases and the J gene lost 1 base, with 7 bases spanning the gap. This CDR3 has 14 amino acids. In DNA form, the CDR3 reads TGTGCCAGCAGTTTGATCGGCAGCAATCAGCCCCAGCATTTT. Translated: CASSLIGSNQPQHF.

This clonotype was seen many times. This sequence joins TRBV12-3 or TRBV12-4 and TRBJ2-1, with 7 bases matching TRBD2. The CDR3 is 13 residues long. The ends lost 5 bases at V and 6 bases at J; junction bases unmatched: 4. The CDR3 DNA reads TGTGCCAGCAGTCGACTAGCTAGCAATGAGCAGTTCTTC. It encodes CASSRLASNEQFF.

The sample holds a few counts of this clonotype. The V gene is TRBV29-1, the J gene TRBJ1-2; TRBD1 matches 7 bases. Looked up from germline, CDR1 is SQVTM and CDR2 is ANQGSEA. Unmatched junction bases numbered 6, after V lost 4 bases and J lost 4 bases. The CDR3 covers 13 residues. DNA for the CDR3: TGCAGCGTTGCCTCGGACAGGTTCTATGGCTACACCTTC. This codes for CSVASDRFYGYTF.

The chain is built from TRBV3-1 and TRBJ2-3, with 12 bases identical to TRBD2. Germline CDR1 and CDR2: LGHDT and YNNKEL (reference sequence). This CDR3 has 18 amino acids. The V segment lost 4 bases and the J segment 4 bases; nucleotides outside the gene matches: 12. CDR3 coding DNA: TGTGCCAGCAGCCTCGGACTAGCGGGGAGGCGAATAGCAGATACGCAGTATTTT. It is translated as CASSLGLAGRRIADTQYF.